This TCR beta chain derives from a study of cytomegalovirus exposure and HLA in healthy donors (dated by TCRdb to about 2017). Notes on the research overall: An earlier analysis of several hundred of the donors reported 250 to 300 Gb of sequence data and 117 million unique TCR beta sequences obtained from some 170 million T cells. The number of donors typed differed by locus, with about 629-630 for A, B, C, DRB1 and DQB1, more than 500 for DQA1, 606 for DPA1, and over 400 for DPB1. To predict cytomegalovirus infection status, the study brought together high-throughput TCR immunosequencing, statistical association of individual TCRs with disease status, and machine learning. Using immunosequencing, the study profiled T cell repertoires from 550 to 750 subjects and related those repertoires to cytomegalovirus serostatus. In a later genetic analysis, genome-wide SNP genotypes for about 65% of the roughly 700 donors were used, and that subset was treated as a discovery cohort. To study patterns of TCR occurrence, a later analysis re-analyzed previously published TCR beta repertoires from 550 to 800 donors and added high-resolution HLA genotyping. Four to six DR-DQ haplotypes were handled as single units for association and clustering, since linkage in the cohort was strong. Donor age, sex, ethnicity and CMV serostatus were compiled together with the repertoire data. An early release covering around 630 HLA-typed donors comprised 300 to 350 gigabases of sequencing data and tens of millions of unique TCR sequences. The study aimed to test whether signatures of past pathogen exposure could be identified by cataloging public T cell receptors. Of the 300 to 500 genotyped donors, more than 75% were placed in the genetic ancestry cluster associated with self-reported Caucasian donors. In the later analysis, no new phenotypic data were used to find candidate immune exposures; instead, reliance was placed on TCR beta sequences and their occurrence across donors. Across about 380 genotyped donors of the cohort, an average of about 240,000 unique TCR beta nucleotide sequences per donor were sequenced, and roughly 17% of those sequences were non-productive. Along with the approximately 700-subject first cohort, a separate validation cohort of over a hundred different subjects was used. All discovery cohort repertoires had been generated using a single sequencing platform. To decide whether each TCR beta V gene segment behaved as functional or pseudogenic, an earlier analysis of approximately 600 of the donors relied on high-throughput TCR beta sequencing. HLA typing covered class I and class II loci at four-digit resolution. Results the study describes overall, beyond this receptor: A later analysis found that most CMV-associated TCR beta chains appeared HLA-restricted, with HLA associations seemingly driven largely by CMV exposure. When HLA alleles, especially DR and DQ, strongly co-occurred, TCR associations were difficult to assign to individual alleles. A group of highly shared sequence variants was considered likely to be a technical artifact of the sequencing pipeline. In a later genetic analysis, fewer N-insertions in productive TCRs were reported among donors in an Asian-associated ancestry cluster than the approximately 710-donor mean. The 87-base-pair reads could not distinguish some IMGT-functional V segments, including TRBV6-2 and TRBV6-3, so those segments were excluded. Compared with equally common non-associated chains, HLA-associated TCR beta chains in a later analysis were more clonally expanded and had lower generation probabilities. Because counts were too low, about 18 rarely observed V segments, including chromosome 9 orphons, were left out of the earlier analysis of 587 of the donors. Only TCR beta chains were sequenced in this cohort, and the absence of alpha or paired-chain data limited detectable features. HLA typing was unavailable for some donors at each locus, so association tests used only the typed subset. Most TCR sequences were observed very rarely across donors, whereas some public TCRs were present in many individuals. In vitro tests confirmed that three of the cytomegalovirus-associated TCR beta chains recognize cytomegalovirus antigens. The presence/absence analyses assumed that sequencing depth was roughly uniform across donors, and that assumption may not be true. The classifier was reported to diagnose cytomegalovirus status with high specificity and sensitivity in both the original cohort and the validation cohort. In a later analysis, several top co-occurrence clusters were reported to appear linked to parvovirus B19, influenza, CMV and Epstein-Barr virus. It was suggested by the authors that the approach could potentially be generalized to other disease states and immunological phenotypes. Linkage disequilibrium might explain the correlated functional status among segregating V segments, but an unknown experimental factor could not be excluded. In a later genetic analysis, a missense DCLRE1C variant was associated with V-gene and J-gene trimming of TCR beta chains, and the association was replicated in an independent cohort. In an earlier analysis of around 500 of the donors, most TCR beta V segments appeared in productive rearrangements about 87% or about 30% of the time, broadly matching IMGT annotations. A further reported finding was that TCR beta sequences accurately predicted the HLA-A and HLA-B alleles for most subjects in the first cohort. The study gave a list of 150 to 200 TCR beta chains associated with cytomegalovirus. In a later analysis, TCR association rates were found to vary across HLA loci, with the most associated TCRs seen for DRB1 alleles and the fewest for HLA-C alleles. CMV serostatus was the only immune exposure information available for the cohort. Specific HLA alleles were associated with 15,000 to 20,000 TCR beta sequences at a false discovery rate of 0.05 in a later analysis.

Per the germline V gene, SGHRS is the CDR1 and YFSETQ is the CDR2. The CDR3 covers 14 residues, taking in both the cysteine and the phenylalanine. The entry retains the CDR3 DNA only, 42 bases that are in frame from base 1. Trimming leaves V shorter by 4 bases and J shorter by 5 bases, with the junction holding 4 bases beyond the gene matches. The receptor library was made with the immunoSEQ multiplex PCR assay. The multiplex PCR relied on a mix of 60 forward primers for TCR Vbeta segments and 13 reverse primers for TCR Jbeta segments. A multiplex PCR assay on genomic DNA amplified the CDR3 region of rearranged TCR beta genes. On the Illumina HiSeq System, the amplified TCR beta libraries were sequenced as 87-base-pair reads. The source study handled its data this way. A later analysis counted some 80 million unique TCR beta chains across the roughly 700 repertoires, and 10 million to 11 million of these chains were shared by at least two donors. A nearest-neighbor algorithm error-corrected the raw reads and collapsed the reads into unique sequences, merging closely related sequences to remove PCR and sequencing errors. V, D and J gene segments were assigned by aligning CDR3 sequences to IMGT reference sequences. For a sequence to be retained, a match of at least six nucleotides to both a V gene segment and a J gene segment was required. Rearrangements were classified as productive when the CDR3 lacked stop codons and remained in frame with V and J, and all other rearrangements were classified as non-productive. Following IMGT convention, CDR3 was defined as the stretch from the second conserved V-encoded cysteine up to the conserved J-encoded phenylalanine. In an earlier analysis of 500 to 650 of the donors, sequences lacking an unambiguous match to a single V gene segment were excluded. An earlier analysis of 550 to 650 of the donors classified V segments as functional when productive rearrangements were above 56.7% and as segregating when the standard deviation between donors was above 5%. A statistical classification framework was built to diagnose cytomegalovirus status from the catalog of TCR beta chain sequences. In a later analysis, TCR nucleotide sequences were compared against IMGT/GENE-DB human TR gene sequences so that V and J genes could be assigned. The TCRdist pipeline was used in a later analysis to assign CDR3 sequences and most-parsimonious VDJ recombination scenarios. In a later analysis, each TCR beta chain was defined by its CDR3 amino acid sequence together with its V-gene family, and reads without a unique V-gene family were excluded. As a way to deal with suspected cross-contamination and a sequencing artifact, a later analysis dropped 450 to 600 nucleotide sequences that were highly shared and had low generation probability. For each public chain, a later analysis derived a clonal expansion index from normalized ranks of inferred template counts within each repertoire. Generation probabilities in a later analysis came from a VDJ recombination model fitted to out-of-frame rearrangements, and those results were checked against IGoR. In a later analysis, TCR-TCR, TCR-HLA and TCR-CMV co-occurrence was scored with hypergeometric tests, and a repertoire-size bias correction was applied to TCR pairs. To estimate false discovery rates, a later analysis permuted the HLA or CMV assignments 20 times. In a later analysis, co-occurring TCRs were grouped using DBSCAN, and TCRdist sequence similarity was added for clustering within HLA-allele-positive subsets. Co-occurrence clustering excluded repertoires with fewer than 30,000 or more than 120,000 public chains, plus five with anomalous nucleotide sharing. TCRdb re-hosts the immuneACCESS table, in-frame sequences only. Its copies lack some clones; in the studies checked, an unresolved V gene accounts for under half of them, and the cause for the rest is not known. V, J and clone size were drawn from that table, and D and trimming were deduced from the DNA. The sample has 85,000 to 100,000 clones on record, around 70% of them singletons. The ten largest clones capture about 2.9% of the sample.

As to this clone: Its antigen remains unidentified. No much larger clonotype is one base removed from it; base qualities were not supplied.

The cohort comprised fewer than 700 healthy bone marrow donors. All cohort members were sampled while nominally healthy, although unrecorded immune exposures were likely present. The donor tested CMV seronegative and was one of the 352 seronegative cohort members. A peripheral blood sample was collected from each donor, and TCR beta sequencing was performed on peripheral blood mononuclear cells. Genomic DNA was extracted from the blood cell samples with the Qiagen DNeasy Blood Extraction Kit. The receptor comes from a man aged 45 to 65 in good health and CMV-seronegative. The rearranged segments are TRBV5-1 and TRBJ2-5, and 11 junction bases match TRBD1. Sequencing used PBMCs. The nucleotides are TGCGCCAGCAGCAATGGACAGGGGGCCGAGACCCAGTACTTC. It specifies CASSNGQGAETQYF.